This T cell receptor beta chain was identified in a study of shared clonotypes between healthy human individuals (dated by TCRdb to the early 2020s). Study-wide context: The cohort comprised two women and three men aged 18 to 49 years. For each donor, three plates each were used for CD4 naive and CD4 memory, two plates were used for CD8 naive, and one plate was used for CD8 memory. To estimate repertoire size and how much clonotype sharing occurs between individuals, the study deeply sequenced the blood TCR repertoires of a handful of healthy adults. To increase sequencing depth and limit assay-specific biases, different laboratories used diverse techniques to prepare libraries and sequence TCR repertoires. Between about 0.8 and 9 billion PBMCs per donor were obtained by leukapheresis. Points the paper makes about the study in general: The small number of donors limited the genetic and exposure-history diversity represented. Across a handful of donors, approximately 5% of naive CD4, more than 3% of naive CD8, about 2.3% of memory CD4, and 0.4% of memory CD8 clonotypes were shared. Rarefaction of sorted-subset datasets indicated incomplete sequencing despite the large sequencing depth. Naive subsets generally had larger estimated clonotype richness than memory subsets did. Sampling was restricted to blood, and TCR repertoires in tissue are likely to differ from TCR repertoires in blood. Pairwise subsampling indicated that sequencing depth was expected to affect the degree of clonotype sharing among donors. Clonotypes shared by all four sorted-subset donors showed higher generation probabilities than non-shared clonotypes.

Remarks on this clone: What this receptor recognizes is not known. No per-base quality is available; no much larger clone lies one base away.

CD8 naive samples were obtained by positive selection for CCR7 among CD45RO-negative cells, yielding a CD45RA+CCR7+ population from which TemRA cells were excluded. Healthy HIV-negative adults with no recently reported acute infections or vaccinations were included as donors. Every donor was a Caucasian adult residing in Nashville, Tennessee, USA. After blood collection by leukapheresis, PBMCs were isolated using Ficoll-Histopaque density gradient centrifugation and then cryopreserved in the vapor phase of liquid nitrogen. Purity and quantity of every magnetically sorted T cell population were checked by analytical flow cytometry. Genomic DNA was isolated from every sorted fraction and measured by UV absorbance on a Nanodrop 2000c. Using the deep immunoSEQ assay, TCR CDR3 regions were amplified from genomic DNA by multiplex PCR. Extracted genomic DNA from each cell subset was spread evenly across all wells of several immunoSEQ 96-well plates, with each plate serving as a replicate. For sorted subsets, around 200 ng genomic DNA, equal to 30,000 to 35,000 T cell genomes, was loaded into each replicate PCR. Purified libraries were quantified with a Qubit 3.0 fluorometer, sized on a Bioanalyzer 2100, and re-quantified with the KAPA Library Quantification kit. Every immunoSEQ 96-well plate was sequenced on a dedicated single-read 150-cycle Illumina NextSeq 550 flow cell. Turning to the authors' computational methods: Because only junctional sequences without quality scores were contained in the immunoSEQ output, filtering matching that applied to full-length reads could not be performed. Sequences were annotated with PyIR, a Python wrapper for IgBLAST v1.9, and V/J genes and CDR3 were assigned using IMGT germline references. Any read was removed if the V/J assignment was weak (E-value above 1e-6), the CDR3 was missing, or the read contained stop codons, out-of-frame junctions, or ambiguous translated residues. V3J clonotypes were defined as sequences sharing the same inferred V gene, J gene, and CDR3 amino acid sequence. To compute the percentage overlap between repertoires, the number of shared unique clonotypes was divided by the size of the smaller repertoire. Repertoire richness was assessed with RTK rarefaction, the Chao1 estimator, and Recon v2.1 estimates of unobserved clonotypes. OLGA was used to compute generation probabilities for all TCRbeta clonotypes that the gDNA method yielded from a few donors. The immuneACCESS repertoire file appears here via TCRdb, limited to in-frame rearrangements. These files lack a portion of the clones; in checked studies, under half of the deficit traces to unresolved V genes, and the cause of the others is not known. The DNA gave D and trimming, while V, J and clone size come from that table. This sample comprises approximately 810,000 clones, more than 85% of them detected only once. The top ten hold 24% of the sample.

The CDR3, from cysteine to phenylalanine, totals 10 residues. The sequence is cut down to CDR3 DNA, 30 bases in frame from base 1. From a lookup of the germline V gene, CDR1 and CDR2 are SGDLS and YYNGEE. Trimming takes 7 bases from V and 10 bases from J, and the germline ends sit 8 bases apart. Sequenced: naive CD8+ T cells sorted from blood. According to the study, the label for this sample's cell subset or site signals: CD45RA+CCR7+. The clonotype comes from a young man in good health. The chain joins TRBV9 to TRBJ2-2, with TRBD2 perhaps the D gene, on 5 matching bases. The DNA sequence follows: TGTGCCAGCGGAGGAATGGAGCTGTTTTTT. It specifies CASGGMELFF.